Given below is one T cell receptor beta chain in context. TCRdb's copy holds only in-frame clones and misses some; the assay was immunoSEQ multiplex PCR. The sample includes 55,000 to 75,000 clones, 92% of them seen just once. The sample belongs to a study of OX40 agonist ivuxolimab in advanced cancers. Study summary: The patients received agonistic anti-OX40 (CD134) antibody ivuxolimab.

Trimming removed 1 base at V and 10 bases at J, with 8 bases between. Germline-derived CDR1 and CDR2 are MGHRA and YSYEKL. The CDR3 extends over 12 amino acids. Source: CD4+ or CD8+ T cells sorted from blood, taken in a trial of the OX40 agonist ivuxolimab. The V and J genes are TRBV4-1 and TRBJ2-1; D possibly corresponds to TRBD1 (5 bases). This TCR was recovered from an adult with an advanced solid tumor such as melanoma, head and neck, liver or kidney cancer. CDR3 in DNA: TGCGCCAGCAGCCAAGTACCAGGGGAGCAGTTCTTC. As protein: CASSQVPGEQFF.